This T cell receptor (beta chain) appears in the sequencing data of a study of T cells after yellow fever vaccination (dated by TCRdb to about 2019). Study-wide context: Libraries from fractions with low cell numbers were prepared with the SMART-Seq v4 Ultra Low Input RNA kit. Bulk PBMC replicates and cell subsets were isolated from blood drawn at multiple timepoints before and after both primary and secondary immunization. Bulk TCR alpha and beta repertoires were sequenced longitudinally to track T-cell clones before and after primary and booster YFV17D yellow fever vaccination. The cohort comprised two healthy male donors, one aged 18 to 30 and one aged 30 to 40 years. Results the study describes overall, beyond this receptor: A small share of clonotypes occurred in both CD4 and CD8 compartments, likely arising from convergent recombination. After the booster, most of the clones that had expanded following primary vaccination were detected again (roughly 96% of CD4 and 80% to 90% of CD8), which suggests that memory was broadly maintained. Computational filtering was needed because FACS-sorted repertoires could contain abundant contaminating clonotypes from the bulk population. Compared with the primary T-cell response, the secondary T-cell response was weaker but faster, peaking on day 5 rather than day 15. Because the study included only two donors, the extent to which the findings can be generalized is limited.

Synthesis of TCR cDNA relied on 5'RACE template switching, a step that introduced a universal primer site along with unique molecular identifiers. cDNA synthesis was primed from both the TCR alpha and TCR beta constant segments. Two PCR steps were used to amplify libraries, with sample barcodes and sequencing adapters being added in the second step. Sequencing of libraries was performed on Illumina HiSeq 2500 (2x100 bp) or NovaSeq (2x150 bp). As for the original processing: Reads were demultiplexed and collapsed into UMI consensus sequences with MIGEC, and V(D)J alignment was performed with MiXCR. Vaccine-responding clonotypes were identified with edgeR using replicate PBMC samples, with FDR below 0.01 and a log2 fold change above 5 up to day 15 being required. Bulk clonotypes were assigned CD4 or CD8 identity according to which sequenced CD4 or CD8 repertoire held them at higher abundance. Starting from the raw public reads, TCRdb applied fastp trimming at Q25, assembled clones with MiXCR and retained in-frame beta chains. When rows share a CDR3 protein, they turn into one entry using the most common DNA and genes. TCRdb's processing, not the study's, gives the V and J calls here. The table for this sample lists roughly 63,000 distinct CDR3 sequences; 6% to 7.5% of them were counted only once. Jointly, the top ten make up 30% to 45% of the sample.

The treatment or condition label here, explained by the study, means: live attenuated yellow fever vaccine strain. PBMCs were isolated from peripheral blood using a standard Ficoll-Paque protocol. Dynabeads CD4 and CD8 positive selection kits were used to isolate the CD4 and CD8 T-cell fractions. TriZol was used to extract RNA from bulk PBMCs, CD4 and CD8 fractions, and dextramer-positive and dextramer-negative fractions. The V end gives up 0 bases and the J end 3 bases, leaving 3 bases in the junction not matched to a gene. The germline V gene gives CDR1 as SGHRS and CDR2 as YFSETQ. From cysteine to phenylalanine, the CDR3 is 14 amino acids long. The kept DNA is CDR3 alone, 42 bases in frame from the first base. This clonotype was seen many times. Its antigen specificity is not known. The input lacks base qualities; no much larger clone sits a single base away.

Recombination joined TRBV5-1 with TRBJ2-7; 7 central bases correspond to TRBD2. Specimen: CD8+ T cells sorted from PBMCs, collected 15 days after the yellow fever booster vaccination. The origin of this receptor is a man aged 25-40 years who received the YFV17D yellow fever vaccine. CDR3 region: CASSLGREIYEQYF. The DNA sequence follows: TGCGCCAGCAGCTTGGGGCGGGAGATCTACGAGCAGTACTTC.